Below, 13 T cell receptor beta chains from the same sample are listed, as sequenced in a study of T cell clonotyping in hematopoietic cell transplantation. Time point of the sample: recipient sample about 28 days before transplant, after cytoreduction. Repertoires were generated with immunoSEQ multiplex PCR, while TCRdb's copy carries only in-frame clones and drops some. The table includes about 36,000 clones, roughly 95% detected once. The sample in question was peripheral blood mononuclear cells, obtained before stem cell transplant. The receptor set was obtained from a middle-aged man with chronic myeloid leukemia. Some clones in this sample may be carry-over from other donors' samples.

CDR3 in amino acids: CASSIIWTGGYEQYF. CDR3 DNA sequence: TGTGCCAGCAGCATTATATGGACGGGGGGGTACGAGCAGTACTTC. The chain is built from TRBV28 and TRBJ2-7; 8 bases line up with TRBD2. Germline V gene sequence: CDR1 MDHEN, CDR2 SYDVKM. CDR3 size: 15 residues. V gave up 6 bases and J gave up 4 bases; unmatched junction bases: 11.

This clone was seen a handful of times. The chain combines TRBV6-4 with TRBJ1-2, with no clear D. V lost 0 bases and J lost 5, with 19 bases in between. CDR1 and CDR2 (germline): MRHNA, SNTAGT. This CDR3 comprises 17 residues. The CDR3 sequence is CASSDSMIAATIYGYTF. As DNA, the CDR3 is TGTGCCAGCAGTGACTCGATGATTGCAGCGACTATATATGGCTACACCTTC.

The chain has TRBV5-4 and TRBJ2-7; possibly TRBD1 or TRBD2 for D (5 bases each). Germline V gene lookup returns CDR1 SGHNT and CDR2 YYREEE (reference sequence). V shed 4 bases and J shed 0 bases, with 17 bases lying between them. The CDR3 runs 16 residues. CDR3 DNA: TGTGCCAGCAGCCAGGCCGGGACCGCAGTCTCCTACGAGCAGTACTTC. It translates to CASSQAGTAVSYEQYF.

The V call is TRBV5-6, the J call TRBJ2-7; the D gene is possibly TRBD1 (5 bases). The CDR3 is made up of 13 amino acids. Germline V gene sequence: CDR1 SGHDT, CDR2 YYEEEE. Deletions cut 9 bases from V and 4 bases from J, with 17 bases between. DNA of the CDR3: TGTGCCACCTCGGAGCAGGGTAGGTACGAGCAGTACTTC. It encodes CATSEQGRYEQYF.

This sequence joins TRBV28 and TRBJ1-2; unclear D gene. The germline gives CDR1 MDHEN, CDR2 SYDVKM. There are 15 residues in the CDR3. Trimming cost V 3 bases and J 0 bases, with 11 bases left between them. The CDR3 bases are TGTGCCAGCAGTTTCGGCGACACGACTAACTATGGCTACACCTTC. Protein: CASSFGDTTNYGYTF.

This chain connects TRBV7-2 to TRBJ2-3; 8 nucleotides agree with TRBD2. The CDR3 has 17 residues. Per the germline V gene, CDR1 is SGHTA and CDR2 is FQGNSA. The J segment lost 4 bases and the V segment lost 2 bases, leaving 11 bases of the junction unmatched. The CDR3 coding sequence is TGTGCCAGCAGCTTAAAAGCGGGGGACCCGCCCGCAGATACGCAGTATTTT. Encoded protein: CASSLKAGDPPADTQYF.

The CDR3 DNA sequence: TGCGCCAGCAGCCAAGATGACCGCAATCAGCCCCAGCATTTT. This translates into CASSQDDRNQPQHF. The chain carries TRBV4-3 and TRBJ1-5; no firm D call. CDR3 length: 14 residues. Germline CDR1 and CDR2: LGHNA and YSLEER. V lost 0 bases to trimming and J lost 2 bases, with 5 bases between them.

The chain recombines TRBV5-1 with TRBJ1-6; possibly TRBD1 for D (5 bases). The CDR3 runs to 15 residues. Germline loops: CDR1 SGHRS, CDR2 YFSETQ. V shed 6 bases and J shed 8 bases, with 18 bases lying between them. For the CDR3, the DNA is TGCGCCAGCACCCAACGAGGGGTGTCATATTCACCCCTCCACTTT. Protein product: CASTQRGVSYSPLHF.

The chain joins TRBV11-3 to TRBJ2-3; D is unresolved. The V and J ends lost 5 bases and 4 bases respectively, with 7 bases between them. The CDR3 length is 12 residues. From germline, CDR1 is SGHNT and CDR2 YENEEA. The CDR3 region is CASSQRADTQYF. The CDR3 DNA reads TGTGCCAGCAGCCAACGGGCAGATACGCAGTATTTT.

The rearrangement links TRBV9 to TRBJ2-2; D is ambiguous. Germline lookup yields CDR1 SGDLS and CDR2 YYNGEE. Between the trimmed V and J ends, which lost 3 bases and 4 bases, there was a span of 19 bases. The CDR3 length is 17 residues. This chain's CDR3 is CASSASIGTLSTGELFF. CDR3 nucleotide sequence: TGTGCCAGCAGCGCCTCAATAGGCACCCTAAGCACCGGGGAGCTGTTTTTT.

The rearrangement joins TRBV19 to TRBJ2-1; TRBD2 aligns across 8 bases. Germline CDR1 and CDR2: LNHDA and SQIVND (reference sequence). The CDR3 runs to 15 residues. V lost 1 base to trimming and J lost 6 bases; unmatched junction nucleotides: 5. CDR3 bases: TGTGCCAGTAGTATAGGTCGGGGGGGCCGCAATGAGCAGTTCTTC. Protein sequence: CASSIGRGGRNEQFF.

This chain uses TRBV7-9 with TRBJ1-4; unclear D gene. In germline, CDR1 is SEHNR, CDR2 FQNEAQ (reference sequence). The V and J ends lost 5 bases and 10 bases respectively, with 20 bases between them. The CDR3 consists of 15 residues. The CDR3 DNA sequence: TGTGCCAGCAGCGGTGTAGGCAGGTGGGCGTCAAAACTGTTTTTT. Translating gives CASSGVGRWASKLFF.

The chain uses TRBV28 and TRBJ1-5, with 8 bases that match TRBD1. The ends lost 1 base at V and 1 base at J; junction bases unmatched: 9. CDR1 and CDR2 (germline): MDHEN, SYDVKM. This CDR3 region has 18 residues. For the CDR3, the DNA is TGTGCCAGCAGTTTATCCTACCTACAGGGGGTGAGCAATCAGCCCCAGCATTTT. This translates into CASSLSYLQGVSNQPQHF.